This TCR beta chain was captured by sequencing in a study of cytomegalovirus exposure and HLA in healthy donors. Looked up from germline, CDR1 is SQVTM and CDR2 is ANQGSEA. The CDR3 contains 12 residues. Trimming cost V 6 bases and J 1 base, with 9 bases left between them. The study's findings and limits: An Asian-associated ancestry cluster reportedly showed fewer N-insertions than the approximately 690-donor mean in a later analysis.

The PCR contained 60 Vbeta and 13 Jbeta primers. The method was immunoSEQ multiplex PCR; TCRdb's version includes in-frame clones alone and lacks a portion of them. This table holds around 160,000 clones, around 83% found once. Regarding this clone: Its antigen is not identified.

This clonotype originated in a man over 45 in good health and CMV-seropositive. Sequenced material: PBMCs. J is TRBJ2-5 and V is TRBV29-1; tentatively, D is TRBD1 (5 bases). In nucleotides, the CDR3 is TGCAGCGTCTTGGGGCTCCAAGAGACCCAGTACTTC. Protein: CSVLGLQETQYF.